The sequence of this T cell receptor (beta chain) was determined in a study of T cells in Graves' hyperthyroidism and ophthalmopathy. Study observations and caveats: The model identified upcoming ophthalmopathy a median approximately six months ahead of onset.

The CDR3 loop spans 15 amino acids. Trimming pared 6 bases from V and 1 base from J, leaving 15 bases between. Germline V gene lookup returns CDR1 ENHRY and CDR2 SYGVKD. Patients aged 18 to 65 had newly diagnosed hyperthyroidism of under 2 months' duration. The authors took PBMCs from about 9.5 ml fresh peripheral blood. This clonotype turned up a few times. What it binds is unknown. RNA transcripts yielded amplified TCR beta CDR3 regions. Researchers ran a first-round RT-PCR on the TCR CDR3 using the HTBI primer set. TCRdb recomputed calls from the multiplex PCR reads with MiXCR, one row per CDR3 protein. The sample has under 400,000 distinct CDR3 sequences, approximately 25% seen once; the top ten hold less than 85%.

The sequencing sample was made of blood. The TCR originated in a man over 45 with Graves' hyperthyroidism. The rearrangement links TRBV10-3 to TRBJ1-1, with D possibly being TRBD1 (6 bases). The CDR3 DNA reads TGTGCCATCAGGATGACAGGAGGGGAGAACACTGAAGCTTTCTTT. Protein sequence: CAIRMTGGENTEAFF.